A selection of T cell receptor beta chains follows, all from one sample in a study of blood T cell repertoires in COVID-19. The repertoire was sequenced with immunoSEQ multiplex PCR; TCRdb's copy has only in-frame clones and lacks some. Here the sample spans some 110,000 clones, more than 80% being singletons. The sequencing sample was made of peripheral blood. These receptors were obtained from a man in his forties or fifties with acute or convalescent COVID-19. CDR3s include the opening cysteine and the closing phenylalanine or tryptophan. D genes are given only for firm matches. The size of a clone is reported for some rows only, either as once, few or many, or as a class for expanded clones.

J gene,V gene,D gene,clone size,CDR3 DNA,CDR3 protein
TRBJ1-2,TRBV19,NA,NA,TGTGCCAGTAATGGGGCCATACAATTCAACTATGGCTACACCTTC,CASNGAIQFNYGYTF
TRBJ1-1,TRBV9,NA,NA,TGTGCCAGCAGCGTTACAGTGAACACTGAAGCTTTCTTT,CASSVTVNTEAFF
TRBJ1-5,TRBV19,TRBD1,NA,TGTGCCAGTAGGCGTCCGGGACAGGGGAATCAGCCCCAGCATTTT,CASRRPGQGNQPQHF
TRBJ1-1,TRBV7-9,NA,NA,TGTGCCAGCAGCCACCCAATGAGGGGGACCAACACTGAAGCTTTCTTT,CASSHPMRGTNTEAFF
TRBJ2-6,TRBV5-4,TRBD2,NA,TGCTGCGGGAGTTCTGGGGCCAACGTCCTGACTTTC,CCGSSGANVLTF
TRBJ1-1,TRBV5-4,NA,NA,TGTGCCAGCAGCTTAGCGGACCCCATTGGTGAAGCTTTCTTT,CASSLADPIGEAFF
TRBJ1-2,TRBV5-4,NA,NA,TGTGCCAGCAGCTTGTGGGCATTGGACTATGGCTACACCTTC,CASSLWALDYGYTF
TRBJ1-2,TRBV7-8,NA,NA,TGTGCCAGCACCTTATCGTTGGGCCCATCTGACTATGGCTACACCTTC,CASTLSLGPSDYGYTF
TRBJ1-4,TRBV6-5,NA,NA,TGTGCCAGCACAAAAACGGGGGGCGGGGAAAAACTGTTTTTT,CASTKTGGGEKLFF
TRBJ2-6,TRBV2,NA,few,TGTGCCAGCAGTGATTGGAGCTCTGGGGCCAACGTCCTGACTTTC,CASSDWSSGANVLTF
TRBJ1-2,TRBV6-5,NA,NA,TGTGCCAGCAGTTACTCAAGGGACACTGCTAACTATGGCTACACCTTC,CASSYSRDTANYGYTF
TRBJ1-3,TRBV12-3/TRBV12-4,NA,NA,TGTGCCAGCAGTTTCCAGGGAAACACCATATATTTT,CASSFQGNTIYF
TRBJ1-1,TRBV27,NA,NA,TGTGCCAGCAGGTCGACCGAGGCGACTGAAGCTTTCTTT,CASRSTEATEAFF
TRBJ1-2,TRBV2,NA,NA,TGTGCCAGCAGTGAGGGCAGGGGATGGTATGGCTACACCTTC,CASSEGRGWYGYTF
TRBJ1-1,TRBV20-1,NA,NA,TGCAGTGCTAGTAGGGGGGAAGCTTTCTTT,CSASRGEAFF
TRBJ2-1,TRBV6-5,TRBD2,NA,TGTGCCAGCAGTTACTCGGCGGGGGACTACAATGAGCAGTTCTTC,CASSYSAGDYNEQFF
TRBJ2-7,TRBV5-4,NA,NA,TGTGCCAGCAGCTTGGCCAGCCCCGGGGAGCAGTACTTC,CASSLASPGEQYF
TRBJ2-6,TRBV10-3,NA,NA,TGTGCCATCAGTGCAGGACAGAGCTCTGGGGCCAACGTCCTGACTTTC,CAISAGQSSGANVLTF
TRBJ1-2,TRBV12-3/TRBV12-4,NA,NA,TGTGCCAGCAGTTTTGGTGGGGCAAATGGCTACACCTTC,CASSFGGANGYTF
TRBJ1-2,TRBV5-1,TRBD1,NA,TGCGCCAGCAGCCAGGACAGGGATGGCTACACCTTC,CASSQDRDGYTF
TRBJ1-6,TRBV7-8,NA,NA,TGTGCCAGCAGCTCCCCATTGATGACAGATAATTCACCCCTCCACTTT,CASSSPLMTDNSPLHF
TRBJ1-1,TRBV7-3,NA,NA,TGTGCCAGCAGCTTATGGTTTCGGGGACAACAGAACACTGAAGCTTTCTTT,CASSLWFRGQQNTEAFF
TRBJ1-2,TRBV6-5,NA,NA,TGTGCCAGTCAGACAGCTTACTATGGCTACACCTTC,CASQTAYYGYTF
TRBJ2-7,TRBV2,TRBD1,few,TGTGCCAGCAGTAGCGACAGGGTGACCCACGAGCAGTACTTC,CASSSDRVTHEQYF
TRBJ1-1,TRBV29-1,TRBD1,NA,TGCAGCTCCGGGACAGGGGACGCTGAAGCTTTCTTT,CSSGTGDAEAFF
TRBJ1-5,TRBV6-5,NA,once,TGTGCCAGCAACCCAGCCGGGGGAGCAGATCAGCCCCAGCATTTT,CASNPAGGADQPQHF
TRBJ2-1,TRBV7-2,NA,NA,TGTGCCAGCAGCTTAGAGGGGTTTGGGTACAATGAGCAGTTCTTC,CASSLEGFGYNEQFF
TRBJ1-5,TRBV5-4,NA,NA,TGTGCCAGCAGCTTGGCTCCCGGCAATCAGCCCCAGCATTTT,CASSLAPGNQPQHF
TRBJ1-1,TRBV19,NA,NA,TGTGCCAGTAGTTCTCGGACAGCTATTGCTGAAGCTTTCTTT,CASSSRTAIAEAFF